Below, one T cell receptor beta chain is given with its context. Its specificity is unknown. The data were obtained in a study of siplizumab effects on memory and regulatory T cells. Every sample had about 100,000 of its TCR templates assayed. Measured with immunoSEQ multiplex PCR; TCRdb has only the in-frame clones, and not every one. The profile covers 99,000 or so clones, with around 93% appearing a single time and approximately 0.32% taken by the ten largest. Germline CDR1 is SEHNR and CDR2 is FQNEAQ (reference sequence). V was trimmed by 3 bases and J by 0 bases, leaving 3 bases between them. The CDR3 has 13 amino acids. Study-level findings and limits: A major contribution to the alloresponse seemed to be made by naive T cells, which seemed more diverse than memory cells.

Sample: CD4+ T cells sorted from blood. The genes are TRBV7-9 and TRBJ1-3, with D unclear. The source of this sequence is a human donor in good health. As DNA, the CDR3 is TGTGCCAGCAGCTTTCACTCTGGAAACACCATATATTTT. This encodes CASSFHSGNTIYF.